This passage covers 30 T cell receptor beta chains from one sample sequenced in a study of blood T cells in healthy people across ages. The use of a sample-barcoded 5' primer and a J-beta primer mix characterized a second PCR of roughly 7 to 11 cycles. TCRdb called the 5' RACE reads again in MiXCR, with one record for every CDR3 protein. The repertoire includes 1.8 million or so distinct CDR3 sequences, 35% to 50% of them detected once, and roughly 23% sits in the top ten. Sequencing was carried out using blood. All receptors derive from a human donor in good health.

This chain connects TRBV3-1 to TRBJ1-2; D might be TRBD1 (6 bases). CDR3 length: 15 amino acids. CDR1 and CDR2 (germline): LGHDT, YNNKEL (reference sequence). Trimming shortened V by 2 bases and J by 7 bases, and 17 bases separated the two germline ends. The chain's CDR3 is CASSQFTGTGGGYTF. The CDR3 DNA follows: TGTGCCAGCAGCCAATTCACAGGGACGGGAGGTGGCTACACCTTC.

The CDR3, as DNA: TGTGCCAGCCAGGCGAACAGGGGTCCTGTCCACACTGAAGCTTTCTTT. This codes for CASQANRGPVHTEAFF. The chain uses TRBV27 and TRBJ1-1; 7 nucleotides align to TRBD1. The V gene's germline CDR1 is MNHEY and CDR2 SMNVEV (reference sequence). The CDR3 is made up of 16 amino acids. V lost 8 bases and J lost 3; bases outside the gene matches: 15.

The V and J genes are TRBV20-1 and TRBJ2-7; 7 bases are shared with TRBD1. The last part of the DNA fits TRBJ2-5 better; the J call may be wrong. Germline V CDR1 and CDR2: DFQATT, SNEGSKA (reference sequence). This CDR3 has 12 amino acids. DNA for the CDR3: TGCAGTGTTTACGACAGGGAAGAGACCCAGTACTTC. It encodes CSVYDREETQYF.

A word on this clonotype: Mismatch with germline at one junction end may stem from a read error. The CDR3 DNA reads TGCGCCAGCAGCTTCGGGGACAGGGTAATGAATGAGCAGTTCTTC. Protein: CASSFGDRVMNEQFF. The rearrangement links TRBV7-2 to TRBJ2-1, with 9 bases matching TRBD1. CDR1 and CDR2 (germline): SGHTA, FQGNSA. CDR3 length equals 15 residues. The full variable domain, with the rest looked up from reference TRBV7-2 and TRBJ2-1, is GAGVSQSPSNKVTEKGKDVELRCDPISGHTALYWYRQSLGQGLEFLIYFQGNSAPDKSGLPSDRFSAERTGGSVSTLTIQRTQQEDSAVYLCASSFGDRVMNEQFFGPGTRLTVL.

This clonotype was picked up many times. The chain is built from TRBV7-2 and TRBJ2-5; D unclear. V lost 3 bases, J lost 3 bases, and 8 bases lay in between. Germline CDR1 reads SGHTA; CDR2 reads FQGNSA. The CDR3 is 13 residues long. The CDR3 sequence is CASSLDAEETQYF. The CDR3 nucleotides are TGTGCCAGCAGCTTGGATGCTGAAGAGACCCAGTACTTC. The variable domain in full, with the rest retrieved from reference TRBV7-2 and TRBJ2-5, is GAGVSQSPSNKVTEKGKDVELRCDPISGHTALYWYRQSLGQGLEFLIYFQGNSAPDKSGLPSDRFSAERTGGSVSTLTIQRTQQEDSAVYLCASSLDAEETQYFGPGTRLLVL.

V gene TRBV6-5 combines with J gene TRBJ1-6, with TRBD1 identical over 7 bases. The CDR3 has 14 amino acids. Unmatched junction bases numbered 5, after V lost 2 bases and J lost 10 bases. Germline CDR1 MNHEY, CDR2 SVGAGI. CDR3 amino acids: CASSYAGGYSPLHF. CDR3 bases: TGTGCCAGCAGTTACGCAGGGGGATACTCACCCCTCCACTTT.

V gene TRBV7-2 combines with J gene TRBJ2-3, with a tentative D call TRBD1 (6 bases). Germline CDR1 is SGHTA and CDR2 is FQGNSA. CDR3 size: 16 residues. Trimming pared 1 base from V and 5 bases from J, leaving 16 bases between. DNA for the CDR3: TGTGCCAGCAGCTTAGACACGACCAGGGGAATAGATACGCAGTATTTT. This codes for CASSLDTTRGIDTQYF.

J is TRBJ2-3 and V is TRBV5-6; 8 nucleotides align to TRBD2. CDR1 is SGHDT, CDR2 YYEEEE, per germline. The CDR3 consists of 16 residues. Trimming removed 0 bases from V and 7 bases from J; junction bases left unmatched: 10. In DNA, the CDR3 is TGTGCCAGCAGCTTGGTTATATCGGGGGGGGCCTATACGCAGTATTTT. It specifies CASSLVISGGAYTQYF.

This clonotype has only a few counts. Here the CDR3 reads CASTRTGFYEQYF. The CDR3 coding sequence is TGTGCCAGCACGAGGACAGGGTTCTACGAGCAGTACTTC. The chain employs TRBV6-1 and TRBJ2-7, with TRBD1 matching over 8 bases. The germline V gene encodes CDR1 MNHNS and CDR2 SASEGT. This CDR3 is built from 13 residues. J gave up 3 bases and V 7 bases, and 5 bases lay outside the gene matches.

The CDR3 DNA reads as TGTGCCAGCAGCCAAGAGCAACGCTTCACTGAAGCTTTCTTT. This codes for CASSQEQRFTEAFF. The rearrangement joins TRBV14 to TRBJ1-1, with no clear D. Trimming took 0 bases from V and 4 from J, leaving 9 bases between them. Germline V gene sequence: CDR1 SGHDN, CDR2 FVKESK. This CDR3 comprises 14 residues. Full variable domain (outside the CDR3, taken from reference TRBV14 and TRBJ1-1): EAGVTQFPSHSVIEKGQTVTLRCDPISGHDNLYWYRRVMGKEIKFLLHFVKESKQDESGMPNNRFLAERTGGTYSTLKVQPAELEDSGVYFCASSQEQRFTEAFFGQGTRLTVV.

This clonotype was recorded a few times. The CDR3 loop is CAGAKENQETQYF. The CDR3, as DNA: TGTGCCGGCGCTAAGGAGAACCAAGAGACCCAGTACTTC. The rearrangement joins TRBV2 to TRBJ2-5; D not certain. V lost 11 bases and J lost 0, with 13 bases in between. The CDR3 sequence is 13 residues long. Germline V gene lookup returns CDR1 SNHLY and CDR2 FYNNEI.

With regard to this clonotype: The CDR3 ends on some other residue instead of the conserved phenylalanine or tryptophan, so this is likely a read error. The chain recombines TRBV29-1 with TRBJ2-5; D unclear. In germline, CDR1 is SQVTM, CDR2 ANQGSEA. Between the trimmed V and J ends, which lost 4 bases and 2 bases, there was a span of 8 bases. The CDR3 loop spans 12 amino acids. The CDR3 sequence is CSVGESQETQYC. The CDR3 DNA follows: TGCAGCGTTGGCGAGAGTCAAGAGACCCAGTACTGC.

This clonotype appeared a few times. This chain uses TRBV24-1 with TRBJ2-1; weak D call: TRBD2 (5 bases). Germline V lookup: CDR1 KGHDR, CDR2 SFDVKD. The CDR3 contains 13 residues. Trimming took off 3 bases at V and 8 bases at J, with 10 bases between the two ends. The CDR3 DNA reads TGTGCCACCAGTGATCTGAGGGAGTATGAGCAGTTCTTC. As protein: CATSDLREYEQFF.

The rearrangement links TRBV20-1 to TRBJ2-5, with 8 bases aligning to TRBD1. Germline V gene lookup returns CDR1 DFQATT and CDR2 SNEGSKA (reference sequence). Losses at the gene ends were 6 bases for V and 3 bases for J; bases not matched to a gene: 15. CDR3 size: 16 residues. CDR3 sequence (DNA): TGCAGTGCCAGACTAAATACAGGGGGTGGGAAAGAGACCCAGTACTTC. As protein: CSARLNTGGGKETQYF.

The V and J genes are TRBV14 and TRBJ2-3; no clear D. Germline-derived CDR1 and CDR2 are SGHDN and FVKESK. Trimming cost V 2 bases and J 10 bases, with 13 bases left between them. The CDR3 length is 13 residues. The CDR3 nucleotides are TGTGCCAGCAGCCAACCCCTCGGATGGGCGCAGTATTTT. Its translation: CASSQPLGWAQYF.

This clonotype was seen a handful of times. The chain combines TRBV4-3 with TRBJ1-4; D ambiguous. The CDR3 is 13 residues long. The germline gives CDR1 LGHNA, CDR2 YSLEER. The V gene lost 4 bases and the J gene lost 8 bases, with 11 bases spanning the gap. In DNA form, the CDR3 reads TGCGCCAGCAGCCCAAACAATGGAGAAAAACTGTTTTTT. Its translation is CASSPNNGEKLFF.

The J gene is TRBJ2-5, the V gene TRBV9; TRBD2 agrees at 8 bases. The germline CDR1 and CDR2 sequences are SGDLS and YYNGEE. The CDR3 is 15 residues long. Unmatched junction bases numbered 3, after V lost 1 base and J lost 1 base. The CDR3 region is CASSVTGGTQETQYF. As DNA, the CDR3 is TGTGCCAGCAGCGTAACGGGGGGGACCCAAGAGACCCAGTACTTC.

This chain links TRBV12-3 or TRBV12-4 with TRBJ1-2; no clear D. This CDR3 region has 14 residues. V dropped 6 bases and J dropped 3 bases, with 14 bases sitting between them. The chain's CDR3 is CASSHAGSHYGYTF. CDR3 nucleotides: TGTGCCAGCAGCCATGCGGGCAGCCACTATGGCTACACCTTC.

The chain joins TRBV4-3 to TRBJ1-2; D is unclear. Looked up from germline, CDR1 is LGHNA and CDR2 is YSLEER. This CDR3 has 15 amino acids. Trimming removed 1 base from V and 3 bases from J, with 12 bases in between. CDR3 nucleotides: TGCGCCAGCAGCCAAGGGGGAGGGTTGCACTATGGCTACACCTTC. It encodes CASSQGGGLHYGYTF.

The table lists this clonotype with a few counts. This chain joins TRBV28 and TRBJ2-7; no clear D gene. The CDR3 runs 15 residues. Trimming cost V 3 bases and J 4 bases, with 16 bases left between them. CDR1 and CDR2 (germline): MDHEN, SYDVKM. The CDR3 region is CASSLAATTGYEQYF. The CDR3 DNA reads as TGTGCCAGCAGTTTGGCAGCTACCACCGGATACGAGCAGTACTTC.

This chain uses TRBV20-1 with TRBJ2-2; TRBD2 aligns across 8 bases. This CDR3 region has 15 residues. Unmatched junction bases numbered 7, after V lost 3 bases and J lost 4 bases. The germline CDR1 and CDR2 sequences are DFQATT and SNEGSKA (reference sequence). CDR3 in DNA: TGCAGTGCTAGCCGGGGGGGATTGAGCACCGGGGAGCTGTTTTTT. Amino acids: CSASRGGLSTGELFF.

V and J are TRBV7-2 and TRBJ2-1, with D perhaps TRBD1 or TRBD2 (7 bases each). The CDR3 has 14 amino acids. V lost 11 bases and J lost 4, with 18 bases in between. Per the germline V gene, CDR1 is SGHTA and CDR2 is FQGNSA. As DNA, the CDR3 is TGTGCCCGTAGGGAGGGGGCCTATTACAATGAGCAGTTCTTC. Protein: CARREGAYYNEQFF.

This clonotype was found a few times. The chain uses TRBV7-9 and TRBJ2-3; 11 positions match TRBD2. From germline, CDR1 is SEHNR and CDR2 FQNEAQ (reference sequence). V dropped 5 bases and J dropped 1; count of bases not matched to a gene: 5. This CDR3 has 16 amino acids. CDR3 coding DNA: TGTGCCAGCAGCAAGGGACTAGCGGCACGCACAGATACGCAGTATTTT. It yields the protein CASSKGLAARTDTQYF.

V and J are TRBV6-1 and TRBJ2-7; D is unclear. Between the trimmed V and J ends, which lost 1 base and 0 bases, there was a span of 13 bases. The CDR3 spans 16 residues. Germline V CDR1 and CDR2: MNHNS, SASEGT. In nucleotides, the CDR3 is TGTGCCAGCAGTGAAGTTTTGGCAGGTCCCTCCTACGAGCAGTACTTC. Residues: CASSEVLAGPSYEQYF.

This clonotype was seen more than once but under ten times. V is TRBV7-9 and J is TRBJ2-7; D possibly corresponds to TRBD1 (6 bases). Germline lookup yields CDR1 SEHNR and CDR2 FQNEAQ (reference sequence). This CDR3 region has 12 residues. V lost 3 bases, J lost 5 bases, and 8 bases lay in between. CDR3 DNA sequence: TGTGCCAGCAGCTTCACAGGGCACGAGCAGTACTTC. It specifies CASSFTGHEQYF.

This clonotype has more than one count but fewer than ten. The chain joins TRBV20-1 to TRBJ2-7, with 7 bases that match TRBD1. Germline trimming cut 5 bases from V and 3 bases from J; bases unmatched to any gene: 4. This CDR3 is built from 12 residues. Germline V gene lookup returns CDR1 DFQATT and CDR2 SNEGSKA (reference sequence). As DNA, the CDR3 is TGCAGTGCTGAGACAGGGCACTACGAGCAGTACTTC. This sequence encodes CSAETGHYEQYF.

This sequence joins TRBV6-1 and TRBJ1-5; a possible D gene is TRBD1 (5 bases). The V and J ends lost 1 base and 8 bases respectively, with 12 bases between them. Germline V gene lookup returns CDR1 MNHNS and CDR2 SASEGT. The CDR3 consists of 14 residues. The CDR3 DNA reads TGTGCCAGCAGTGAAGAAGAGACAGCCAAGCCCCAGCATTTT. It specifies CASSEEETAKPQHF.

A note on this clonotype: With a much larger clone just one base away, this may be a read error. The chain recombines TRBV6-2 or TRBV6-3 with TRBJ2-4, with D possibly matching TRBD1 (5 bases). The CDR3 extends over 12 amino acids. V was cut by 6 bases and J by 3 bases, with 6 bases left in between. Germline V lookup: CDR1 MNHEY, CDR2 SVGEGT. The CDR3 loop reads CASRTDKNIQYF. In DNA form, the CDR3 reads TGTGCCAGCAGGACAGACAAAAACATTCAGTACTTC.

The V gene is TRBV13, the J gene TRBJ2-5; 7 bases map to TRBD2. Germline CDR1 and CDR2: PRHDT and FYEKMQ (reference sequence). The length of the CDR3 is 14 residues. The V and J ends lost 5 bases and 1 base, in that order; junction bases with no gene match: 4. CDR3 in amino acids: CASSDGTIQETQYF. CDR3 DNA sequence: TGTGCCAGCAGCGATGGGACTATCCAAGAGACCCAGTACTTC.

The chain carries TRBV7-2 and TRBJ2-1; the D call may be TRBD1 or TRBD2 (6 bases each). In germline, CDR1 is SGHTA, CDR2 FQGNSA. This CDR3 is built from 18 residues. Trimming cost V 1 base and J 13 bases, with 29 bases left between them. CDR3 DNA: TGTGCCAGCAGCTTAGGTGGTCGGGGGATGGGGGGCATGGAGACCCAGTTCTTC. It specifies CASSLGGRGMGGMETQFF.